The next 4 T cell receptor beta chains were all read from a single sample in a study of OX40 agonist ivuxolimab in advanced cancers. The method was immunoSEQ multiplex PCR; TCRdb's version includes in-frame clones alone and lacks a portion of them. This sample has about 84,000 clones, with about 92% found just once. The material sequenced was CD4+ or CD8+ T cells sorted from blood, taken in a trial of the OX40 agonist ivuxolimab. The source of these receptors is an adult with an advanced solid tumor such as melanoma, head and neck, liver or kidney cancer.

This clone was counted between two and nine times. The genes are TRBV6-6 and TRBJ1-6; D uncertain. Germline V gene sequence: CDR1 MNHNY, CDR2 SVGAGI (reference sequence). Between the trimmed V and J ends, which lost 2 bases and 6 bases, there was a span of 5 bases. There are 13 residues in the CDR3. CDR3 amino acids: CASSYAVNSPLHF. The CDR3 bases are TGTGCCAGCAGTTACGCGGTTAATTCACCCCTCCACTTT.

The rearrangement links TRBV30 to TRBJ2-1, with no clear D. The CDR3 totals 14 residues. V was pared by 4 bases and J by 0 bases, with 10 bases between. Germline assignment: CDR1 GTSNPN and CDR2 SVGIG (reference sequence). The CDR3 DNA follows: TGTGCCTGGAATTTTTTGGGCTCCTACAATGAGCAGTTCTTC. It specifies CAWNFLGSYNEQFF.

This clone showed up just once. The chain couples TRBV6-6 to TRBJ1-4; maybe TRBD1 (5 bases). The CDR3 has 14 residues. With 8 bases removed from V and 5 bases from J, the gap between germline ends came to 15 bases. The germline V gene has CDR1 MNHNY and CDR2 SVGAGI (reference sequence). CDR3 bases: TGTGCCAGCGGGCCGGGACGGCCCAATGAAAAACTGTTTTTT. Translating gives CASGPGRPNEKLFF.

V usage is TRBV2 and J usage is TRBJ2-5; D is unresolved. Germline-derived CDR1 and CDR2 are SNHLY and FYNNEI. V gave up 3 bases and J gave up 0 bases, with 8 bases separating them. There are 14 residues in the CDR3. CDR3 sequence (DNA): TGTGCCAGCAGTGATTTGGGGTACCAAGAGACCCAGTACTTC. As protein: CASSDLGYQETQYF.